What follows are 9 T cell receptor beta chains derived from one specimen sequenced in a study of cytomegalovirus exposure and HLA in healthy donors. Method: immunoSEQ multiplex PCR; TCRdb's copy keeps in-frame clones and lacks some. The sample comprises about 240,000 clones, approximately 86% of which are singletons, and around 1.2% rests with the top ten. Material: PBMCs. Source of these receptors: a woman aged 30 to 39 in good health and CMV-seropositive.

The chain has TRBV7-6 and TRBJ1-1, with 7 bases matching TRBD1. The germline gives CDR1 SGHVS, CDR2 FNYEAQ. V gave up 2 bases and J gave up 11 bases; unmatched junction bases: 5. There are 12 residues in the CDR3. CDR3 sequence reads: CASSLSQGEAFF. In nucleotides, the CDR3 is TGTGCCAGCAGCTTAAGTCAGGGGGAGGCTTTCTTT. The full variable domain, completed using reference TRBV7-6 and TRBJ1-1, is GAGVSQSPRYKVTKRGQDVALRCDPISGHVSLYWYRQALGQGPEFLTYFNYEAQQDKSGLPNDRFSAERPEGSISTLTIQRTEQRDSAMYRCASSLSQGEAFFGQGTRLTVV.

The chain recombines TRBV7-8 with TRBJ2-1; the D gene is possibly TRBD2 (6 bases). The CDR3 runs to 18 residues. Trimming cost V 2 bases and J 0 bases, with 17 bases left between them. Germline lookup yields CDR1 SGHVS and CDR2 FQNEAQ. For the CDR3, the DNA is TGTGCCAGCAGCTTAATCCTCCCGCCCGGGAGCTCCTACAATGAGCAGTTCTTC. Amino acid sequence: CASSLILPPGSSYNEQFF.

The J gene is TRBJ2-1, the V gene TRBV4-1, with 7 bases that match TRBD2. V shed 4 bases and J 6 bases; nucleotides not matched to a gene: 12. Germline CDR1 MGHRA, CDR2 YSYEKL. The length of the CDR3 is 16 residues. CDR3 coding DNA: TGCGCCAGCAGCCTGGTTCCGGGACTAACCGGCAATGAGCAGTTCTTC. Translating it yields CASSLVPGLTGNEQFF.

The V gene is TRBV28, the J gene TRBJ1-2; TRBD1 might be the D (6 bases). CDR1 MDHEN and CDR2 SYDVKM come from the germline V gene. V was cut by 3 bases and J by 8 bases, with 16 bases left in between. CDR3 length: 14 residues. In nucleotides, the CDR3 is TGTGCCAGCAGTTTCGGCCTTCTACAGGGCGGCTACACCTTC. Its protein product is CASSFGLLQGGYTF.

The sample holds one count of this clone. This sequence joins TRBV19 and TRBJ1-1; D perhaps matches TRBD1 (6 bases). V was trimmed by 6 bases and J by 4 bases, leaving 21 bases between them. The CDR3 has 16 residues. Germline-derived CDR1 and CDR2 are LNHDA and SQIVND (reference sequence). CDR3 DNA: TGTGCCAGTAGCCGAAAGGGCGCGGGGGCGTTCACTGAAGCTTTCTTT. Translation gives CASSRKGAGAFTEAFF. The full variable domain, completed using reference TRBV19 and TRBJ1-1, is DGGITQSPKYLFRKEGQNVTLSCEQNLNHDAMYWYRQDPGQGLRLIYYSQIVNDFQKGDIAEGYSVSREKKESFPLTVTSAQKNPTAFYLCASSRKGAGAFTEAFFGQGTRLTVV.

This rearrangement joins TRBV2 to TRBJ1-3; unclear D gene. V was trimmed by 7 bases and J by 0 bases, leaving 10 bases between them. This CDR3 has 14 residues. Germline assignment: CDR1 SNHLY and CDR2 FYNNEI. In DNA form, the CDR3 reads TGTGCCAGCAAACAGACGAACTCTGGAAACACCATATATTTT. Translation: CASKQTNSGNTIYF.

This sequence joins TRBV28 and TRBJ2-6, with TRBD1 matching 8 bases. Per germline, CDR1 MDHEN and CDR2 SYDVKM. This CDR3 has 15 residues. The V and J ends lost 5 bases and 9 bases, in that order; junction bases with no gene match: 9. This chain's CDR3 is CASSPHRGQVNVLTF. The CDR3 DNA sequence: TGTGCCAGCAGTCCCCACAGGGGACAGGTCAACGTCCTGACTTTC.

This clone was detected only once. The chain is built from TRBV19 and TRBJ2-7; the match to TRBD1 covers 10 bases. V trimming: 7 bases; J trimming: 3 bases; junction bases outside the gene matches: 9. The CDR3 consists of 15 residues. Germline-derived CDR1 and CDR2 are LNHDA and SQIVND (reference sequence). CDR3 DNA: TGTGCCAGTAACCAGCCGGGACAGGGGTACTACGAGCAGTACTTC. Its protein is CASNQPGQGYYEQYF.

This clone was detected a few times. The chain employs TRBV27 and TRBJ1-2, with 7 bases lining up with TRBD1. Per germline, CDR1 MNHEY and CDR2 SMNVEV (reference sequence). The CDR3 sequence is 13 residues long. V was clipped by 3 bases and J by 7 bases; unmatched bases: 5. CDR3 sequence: CASSFDRVLGYTF. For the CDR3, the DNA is TGTGCCAGCAGTTTCGACAGGGTTCTTGGCTACACCTTC.